This T cell receptor beta chain was identified during a study of brain metastases from non-small cell lung cancer. This CDR3 region has 17 residues. The V and J ends lost 5 bases and 7 bases respectively, with 26 bases between them. Germline V gene data show CDR1 as SEHNR and CDR2 as FQNEAQ (reference sequence). Points from the study as a whole: Paired brain metastases and primary tumors largely shared TCR repertoires.

Generated by immunoSEQ multiplex PCR, the TCRdb table keeps only in-frame clones and is missing some. Among over a thousand clones, about 88% were seen once, and the ten largest hold roughly 18%. In regard to this clone: Antigen: not known.

This sequence originates from a donor over 35 with non-small cell lung cancer. The rearrangement uses TRBV7-9 and TRBJ1-1, with D possibly TRBD1 on 6 matching bases. The sequencing sample was made of primary lung tumor tissue. The CDR3 nucleotides read TGTGCCAGCAGCCCGGGAGGGGGGGCGCTACGAAGGGGTGAAGCTTTCTTT. This gives the protein CASSPGGGALRRGEAFF.